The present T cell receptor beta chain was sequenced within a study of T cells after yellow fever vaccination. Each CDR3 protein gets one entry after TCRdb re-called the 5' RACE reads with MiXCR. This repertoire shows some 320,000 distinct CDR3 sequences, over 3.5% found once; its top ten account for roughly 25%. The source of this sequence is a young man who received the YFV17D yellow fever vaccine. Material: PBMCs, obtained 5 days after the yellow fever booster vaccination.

The CDR3 bases are TGTGCCAGCAGCCAAGGGGCAGGGCATCAGCCCCAGCATTTT. It translates to CASSQGAGHQPQHF. The V gene is TRBV4-2, the J gene TRBJ1-5; tentatively, D is TRBD1 (5 bases). Trimming took off 1 base at V and 5 bases at J, with 9 bases between the two ends. The V gene's germline CDR1 is LGHNA and CDR2 YNFKEQ. This CDR3 has 14 residues.